This paragraph reports one TCR beta chain. The record originates from a study of control samples from healthy donors and cancer patients. The method was immunoSEQ multiplex PCR; TCRdb's version includes in-frame clones alone and lacks a portion of them. This sample has 140,000 or so clones, with approximately 91% found just once. Germline V gives CDR1 SGHAT, CDR2 FQDESV (reference sequence). The germline V and J ends were trimmed by 2 bases and 0 bases, with 5 bases remaining between them. The CDR3 is 14 residues long. This receptor was taken from a man younger than 40 in good health. Sequencing was performed on blood. The rearrangement joins TRBV11-1 to TRBJ1-5; D unclear. In DNA form, the CDR3 reads TGTGCCAGCAGCTTACTGCGTAGCAATCAGCCCCAGCATTTT. Encoded protein: CASSLLRSNQPQHF.